This T cell receptor (beta chain) appears in the sequencing data of a study of OX40 agonist ivuxolimab in advanced cancers. Broader study findings: In general, CD8+ T cells held more expanded clones than CD4+ did, on average.

CDR1 SGHAT and CDR2 FQNNGV come from the germline V gene. V dropped 1 base and J dropped 12 bases, with 10 bases sitting between them. The CDR3 loop spans 12 amino acids. The table came from immunoSEQ multiplex PCR; TCRdb's copy has only in-frame clones and leaves some out. The sample lists fewer than 25,000 clones; approximately 80% were seen once. Concerning this clone: Its antigen is unidentified.

V gene TRBV11-2 combines with J gene TRBJ2-1; D remains unclear. Source: CD4+ or CD8+ T cells sorted from blood, taken in a trial of the OX40 agonist ivuxolimab. The source is an adult with an advanced solid tumor such as melanoma, head and neck, liver or kidney cancer. The CDR3 protein is CASSLGGSGQFF. The CDR3, as DNA: TGTGCCAGCAGCTTAGGGGGATCCGGGCAGTTCTTC.